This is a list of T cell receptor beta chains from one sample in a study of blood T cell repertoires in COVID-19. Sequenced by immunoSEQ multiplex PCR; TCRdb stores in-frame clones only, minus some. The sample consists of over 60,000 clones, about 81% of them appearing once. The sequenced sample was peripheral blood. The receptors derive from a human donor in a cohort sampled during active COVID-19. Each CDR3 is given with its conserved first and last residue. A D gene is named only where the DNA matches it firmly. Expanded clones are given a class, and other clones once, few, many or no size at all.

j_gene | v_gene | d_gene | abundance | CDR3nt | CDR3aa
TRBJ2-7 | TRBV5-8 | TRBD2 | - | TGTGCCAGCAGCTTGGGGGCGGGGGGAATCTACGAGCAGTACTTC | CASSLGAGGIYEQYF
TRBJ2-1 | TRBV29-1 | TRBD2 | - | TGCAGCGTTGGAAGCGGGGGACCAACAAAGCAGTTCTTC | CSVGSGGPTKQFF
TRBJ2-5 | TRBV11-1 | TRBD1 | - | TGTGCCAGCAGCGCCGGGACAGGGAAAAAAGAGACCCAGTACTTC | CASSAGTGKKETQYF
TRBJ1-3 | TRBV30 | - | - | TGTGCCTGGAGTATTGGCGGCTCCGGAAACACCATATATTTT | CAWSIGGSGNTIYF
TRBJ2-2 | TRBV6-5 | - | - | TGTGCCAGCAGTTACTCGCGTCCCGGGGAGCTGTTTTTT | CASSYSRPGELFF
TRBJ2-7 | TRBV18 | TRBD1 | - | TGTGCCAGCTCACCGGACAGGGCCTACGAGCAGTACTTC | CASSPDRAYEQYF
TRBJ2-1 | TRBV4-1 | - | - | TGCGCCAGCAGCCAAGATTGGGGACTCGGGCGGTCCTACAATGAGCAGTTCTTC | CASSQDWGLGRSYNEQFF
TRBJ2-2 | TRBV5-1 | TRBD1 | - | TGCGCCAGCAGCTCGAACAGGGGAGACACCGGGGAGCTGTTTTTT | CASSSNRGDTGELFF
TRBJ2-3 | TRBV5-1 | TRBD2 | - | TGCGCCAGCAGCGGACTAGACGTGGATACGCAGTATTTT | CASSGLDVDTQYF
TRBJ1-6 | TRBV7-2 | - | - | TGTGCCAGCAGCTTAGTAGGGCCGGCGGGTTCACCCCTCCACTTT | CASSLVGPAGSPLHF
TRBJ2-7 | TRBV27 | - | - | TGTGCCAGCAGTTCGTATAGGGGGGGCGTGAGGCGGGAGCCCTACGAGCAGTACTTC | CASSSYRGGVRREPYEQYF
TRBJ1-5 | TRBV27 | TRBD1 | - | TGTGCCAGCAGTGGGGACAGCCAAGGGAATCAGCCCCAGCATTTT | CASSGDSQGNQPQHF
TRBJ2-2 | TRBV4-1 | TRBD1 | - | TGCGCCAGCAGGACGACAGGGACAACCGGGGAGCTGTTTTTT | CASRTTGTTGELFF
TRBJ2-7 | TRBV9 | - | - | TGTGCCAGCAGCGTGGGTAGCGCCCACGAGCAGTACTTC | CASSVGSAHEQYF
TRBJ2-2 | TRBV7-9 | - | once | TGTGCCAGCAGCTCCTCTAGGGGTAACGGGGAGCTGTTTTTT | CASSSSRGNGELFF
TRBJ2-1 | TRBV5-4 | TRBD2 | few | TGTGCCAGCAGCCTGGGACTAGCGGGCCTATACAATGAGCAGTTCTTC | CASSLGLAGLYNEQFF
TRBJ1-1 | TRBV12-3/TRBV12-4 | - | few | TGTGCCAGCAAGACGCCGGGGAACACTGAAGCTTTCTTT | CASKTPGNTEAFF
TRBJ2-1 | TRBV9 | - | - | TGTGCCAGCGCAGGAGGTAGCCCCACAGGGGAGCAGTTCTTC | CASAGGSPTGEQFF
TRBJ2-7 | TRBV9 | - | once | TGTGCCAGCAGCGTATCGGCGGGTAGCTACGAGCAGTACTTC | CASSVSAGSYEQYF
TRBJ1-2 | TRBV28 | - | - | TGTGCCAGCAGTTTCTCCTTCTGGACAACCCCCTATGGCTACACCTTC | CASSFSFWTTPYGYTF
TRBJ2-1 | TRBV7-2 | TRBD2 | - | TGTGCCAGCAGCTCCACTTGGGGGGAGGGGTACGATGAGCAGTTCTTC | CASSSTWGEGYDEQFF
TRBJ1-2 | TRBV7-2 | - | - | TGTGCCAGCAGCTTAGATGGGCCAAGTCGGATCTATGGCTACACCTTC | CASSLDGPSRIYGYTF
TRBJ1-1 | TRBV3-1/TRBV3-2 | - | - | TGTGCCAGCAGCCAGGGGAGGGGTGAAGCTTTCTTT | CASSQGRGEAFF
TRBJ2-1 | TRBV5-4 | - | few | TGTGCCAGCAGCTTGTCAGGCTCCTACAATGAGCAGTTCTTC | CASSLSGSYNEQFF
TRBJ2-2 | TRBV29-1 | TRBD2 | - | TGCAGCGTTGCTCTAGCGGGAAGGGCCGGGGAGCTGTTTTTT | CSVALAGRAGELFF